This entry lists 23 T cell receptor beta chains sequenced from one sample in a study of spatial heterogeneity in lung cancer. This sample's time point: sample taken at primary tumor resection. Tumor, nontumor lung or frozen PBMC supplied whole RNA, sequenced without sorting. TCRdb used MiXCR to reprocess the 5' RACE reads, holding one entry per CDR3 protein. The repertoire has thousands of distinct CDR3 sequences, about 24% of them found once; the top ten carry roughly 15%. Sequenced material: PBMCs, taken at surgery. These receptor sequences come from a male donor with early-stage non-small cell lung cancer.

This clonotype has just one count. The CDR3 loop is CASSSEITDTQYF. The CDR3 DNA is TGCGCCAGCAGCTCCGAAATCACAGATACGCAGTATTTT. The chain employs TRBV5-1 and TRBJ2-3; D is uncertain. Germline V lookup: CDR1 SGHRS, CDR2 YFSETQ. V dropped 3 bases and J dropped 2 bases, with 7 bases sitting between them. The CDR3 length is 13 residues. The whole variable domain, filled in from reference TRBV5-1 and TRBJ2-3, reads KAGVTQTPRYLIKTRGQQVTLSCSPISGHRSVSWYQQTPGQGLQFLFEYFSETQRNKGNFPGRFSGRQFSNSRSEMNVSTLELGDSALYLCASSSEITDTQYFGPGTRLTVL.

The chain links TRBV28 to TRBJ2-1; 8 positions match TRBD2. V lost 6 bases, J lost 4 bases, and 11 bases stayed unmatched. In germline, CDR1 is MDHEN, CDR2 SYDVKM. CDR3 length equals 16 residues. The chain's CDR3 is CASSQQIAGSYNEQFF. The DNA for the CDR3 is TGTGCCAGCAGCCAGCAGATAGCGGGATCTTACAATGAGCAGTTCTTC.

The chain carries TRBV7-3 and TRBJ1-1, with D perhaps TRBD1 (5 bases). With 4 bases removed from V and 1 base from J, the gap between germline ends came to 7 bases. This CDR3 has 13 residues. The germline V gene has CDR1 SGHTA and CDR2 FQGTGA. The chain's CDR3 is CASSSGRNTEAFF. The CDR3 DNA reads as TGTGCCAGCAGCTCGGGACGGAACACTGAAGCTTTCTTT.

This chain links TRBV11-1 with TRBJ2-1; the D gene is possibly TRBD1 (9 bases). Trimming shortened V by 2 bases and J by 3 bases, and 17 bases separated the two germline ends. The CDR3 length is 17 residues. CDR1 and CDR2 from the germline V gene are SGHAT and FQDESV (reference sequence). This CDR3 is CASSLRGGTGFYNEQFF. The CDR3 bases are TGTGCCAGCAGCTTACGGGGGGGGACAGGGTTCTACAATGAGCAGTTCTTC.

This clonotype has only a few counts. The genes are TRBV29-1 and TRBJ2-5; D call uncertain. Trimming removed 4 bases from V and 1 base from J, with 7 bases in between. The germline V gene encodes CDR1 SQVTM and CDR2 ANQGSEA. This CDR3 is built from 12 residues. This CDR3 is CSVAAAQETQYF. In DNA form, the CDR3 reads TGCAGCGTTGCGGCAGCCCAAGAGACCCAGTACTTC.

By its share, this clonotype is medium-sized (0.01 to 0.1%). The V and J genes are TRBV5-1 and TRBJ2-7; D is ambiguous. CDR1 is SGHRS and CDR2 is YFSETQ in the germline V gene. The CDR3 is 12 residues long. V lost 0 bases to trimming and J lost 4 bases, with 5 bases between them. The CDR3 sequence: CASSLVRYEQYF. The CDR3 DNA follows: TGCGCCAGCAGCTTGGTTAGGTACGAGCAGTACTTC.

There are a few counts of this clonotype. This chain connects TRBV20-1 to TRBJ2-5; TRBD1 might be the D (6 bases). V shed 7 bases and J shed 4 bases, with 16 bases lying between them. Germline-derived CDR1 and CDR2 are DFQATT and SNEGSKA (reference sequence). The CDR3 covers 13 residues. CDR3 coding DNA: TGCAGTGGCCGGGACATAGGGCCAGAGACCCAGTACTTC. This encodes CSGRDIGPETQYF.

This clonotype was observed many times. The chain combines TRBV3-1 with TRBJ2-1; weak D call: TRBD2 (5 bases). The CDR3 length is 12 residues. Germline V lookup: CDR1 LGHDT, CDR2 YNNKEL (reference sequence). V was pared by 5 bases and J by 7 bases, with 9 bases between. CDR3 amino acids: CASSGEGNEQFF. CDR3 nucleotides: TGTGCCAGCAGCGGCGAGGGAAATGAGCAGTTCTTC.

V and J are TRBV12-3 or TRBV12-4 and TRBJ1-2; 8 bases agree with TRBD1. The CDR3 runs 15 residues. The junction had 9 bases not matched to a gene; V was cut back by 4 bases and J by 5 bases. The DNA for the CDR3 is TGTGCCAGCAGTTCAAACAGGGGGACGGCTTATGGCTACACCTTC. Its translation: CASSSNRGTAYGYTF.

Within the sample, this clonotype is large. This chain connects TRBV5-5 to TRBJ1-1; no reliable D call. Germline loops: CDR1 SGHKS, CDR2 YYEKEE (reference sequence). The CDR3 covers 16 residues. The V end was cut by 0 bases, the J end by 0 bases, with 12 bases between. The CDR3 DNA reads TGTGCCAGCAGCTTGGGTACAGCTCGGATGAACACTGAAGCTTTCTTT. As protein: CASSLGTARMNTEAFF. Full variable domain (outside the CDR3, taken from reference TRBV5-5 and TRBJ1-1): DAGVTQSPTHLIKTRGQQVTLRCSPISGHKSVSWYQQVLGQGPQFIFQYYEKEERGRGNFPDRFSARQFPNYSSELNVNALLLGDSALYLCASSLGTARMNTEAFFGQGTRLTVV.

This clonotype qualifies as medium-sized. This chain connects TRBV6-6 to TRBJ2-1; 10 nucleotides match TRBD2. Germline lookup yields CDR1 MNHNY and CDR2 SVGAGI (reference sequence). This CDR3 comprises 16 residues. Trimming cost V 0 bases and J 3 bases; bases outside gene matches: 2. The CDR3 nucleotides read TGTGCCAGCAGTTACTCCGCTAGCGGGGGCTACAATGAGCAGTTCTTC. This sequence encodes CASSYSASGGYNEQFF.

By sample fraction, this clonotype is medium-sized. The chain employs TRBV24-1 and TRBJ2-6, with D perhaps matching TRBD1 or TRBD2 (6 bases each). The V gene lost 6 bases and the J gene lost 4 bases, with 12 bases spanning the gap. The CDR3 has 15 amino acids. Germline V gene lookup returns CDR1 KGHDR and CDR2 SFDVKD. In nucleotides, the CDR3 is TGTGCCACCAGTCCGAGGGGGGTAGGGGCCAACGTCCTGACTTTC. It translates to CATSPRGVGANVLTF.

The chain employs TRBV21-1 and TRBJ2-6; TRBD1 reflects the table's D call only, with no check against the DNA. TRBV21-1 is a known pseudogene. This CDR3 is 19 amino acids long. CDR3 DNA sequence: TGTGCCAGCAGCATCCCTAAGGGAAGAGACAGGGCTGGGGCCAACGTCCTGACTTTC. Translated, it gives CASSIPKGRDRAGANVLTF.

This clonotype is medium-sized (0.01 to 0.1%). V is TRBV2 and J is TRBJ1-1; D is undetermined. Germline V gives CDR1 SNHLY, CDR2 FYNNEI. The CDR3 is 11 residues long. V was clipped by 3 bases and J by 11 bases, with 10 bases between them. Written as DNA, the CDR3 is TGTGCCAGCAGTGATGAGGTTTCGGCTTTCTTT. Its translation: CASSDEVSAFF.

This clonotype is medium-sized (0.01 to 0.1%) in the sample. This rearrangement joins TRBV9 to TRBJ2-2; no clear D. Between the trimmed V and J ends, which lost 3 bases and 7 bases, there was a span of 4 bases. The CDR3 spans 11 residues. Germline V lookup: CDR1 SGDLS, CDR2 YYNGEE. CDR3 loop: CASSEGGELFF. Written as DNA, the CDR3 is TGTGCCAGCAGCGAGGGCGGGGAGCTGTTTTTT. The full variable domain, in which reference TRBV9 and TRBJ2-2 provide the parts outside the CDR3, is DSGVTQTPKHLITATGQRVTLRCSPRSGDLSVYWYQQSLDQGLQFLIQYYNGEERAKGNILERFSAQQFPDLHSELNLSSLELGDSALYFCASSEGGELFFGEGSRLTVL.

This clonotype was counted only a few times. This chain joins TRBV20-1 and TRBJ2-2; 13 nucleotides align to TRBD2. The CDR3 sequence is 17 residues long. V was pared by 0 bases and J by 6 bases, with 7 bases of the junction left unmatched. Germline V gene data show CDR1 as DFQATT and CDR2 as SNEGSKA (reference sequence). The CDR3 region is CSARDLLLAGGPGELFF. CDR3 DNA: TGCAGTGCTAGAGATCTGTTACTAGCGGGGGGGCCCGGGGAGCTGTTTTTT.

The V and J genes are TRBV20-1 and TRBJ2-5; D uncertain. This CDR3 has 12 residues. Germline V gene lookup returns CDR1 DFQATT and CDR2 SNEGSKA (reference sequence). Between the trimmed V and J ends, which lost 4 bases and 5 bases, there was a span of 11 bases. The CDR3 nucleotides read TGCAGTGCTAAAAGGGTTGGGGAGACCCAGTACTTC. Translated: CSAKRVGETQYF.

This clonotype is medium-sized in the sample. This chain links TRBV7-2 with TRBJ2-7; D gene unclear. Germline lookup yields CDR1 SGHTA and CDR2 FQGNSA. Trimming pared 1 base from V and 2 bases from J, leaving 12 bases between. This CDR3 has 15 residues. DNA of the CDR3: TGTGCCAGCAGCTTAGTTCCAGGCTCAACCTACGAGCAGTACTTC. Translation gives CASSLVPGSTYEQYF.

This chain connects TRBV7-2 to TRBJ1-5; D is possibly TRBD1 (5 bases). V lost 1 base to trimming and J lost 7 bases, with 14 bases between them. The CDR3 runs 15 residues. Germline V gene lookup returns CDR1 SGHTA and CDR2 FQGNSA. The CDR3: CASSLGGRERQPQHF. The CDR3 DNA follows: TGTGCCAGCAGCTTAGGGGGCAGGGAACGCCAGCCCCAGCATTTT.

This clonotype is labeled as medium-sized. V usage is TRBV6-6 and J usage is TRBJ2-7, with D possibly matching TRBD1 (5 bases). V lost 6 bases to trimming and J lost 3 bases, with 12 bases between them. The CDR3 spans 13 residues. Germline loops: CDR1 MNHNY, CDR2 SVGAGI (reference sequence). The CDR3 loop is CASSPGPFYEQYF. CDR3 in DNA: TGTGCCAGCAGCCCAGGGCCCTTCTACGAGCAGTACTTC.

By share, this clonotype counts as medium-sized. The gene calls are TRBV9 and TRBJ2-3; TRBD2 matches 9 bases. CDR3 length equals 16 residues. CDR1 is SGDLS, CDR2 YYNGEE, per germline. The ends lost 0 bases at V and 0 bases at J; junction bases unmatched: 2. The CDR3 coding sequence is TGTGCCAGCAGCGTAGGACTAGCGGTAAGCACAGATACGCAGTATTTT. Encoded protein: CASSVGLAVSTDTQYF. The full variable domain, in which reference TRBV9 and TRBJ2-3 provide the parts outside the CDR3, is DSGVTQTPKHLITATGQRVTLRCSPRSGDLSVYWYQQSLDQGLQFLIQYYNGEERAKGNILERFSAQQFPDLHSELNLSSLELGDSALYFCASSVGLAVSTDTQYFGPGTRLTVL.

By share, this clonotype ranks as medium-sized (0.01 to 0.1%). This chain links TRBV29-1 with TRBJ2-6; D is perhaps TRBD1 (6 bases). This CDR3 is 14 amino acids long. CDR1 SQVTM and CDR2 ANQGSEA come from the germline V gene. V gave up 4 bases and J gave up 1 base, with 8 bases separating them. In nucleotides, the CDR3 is TGCAGCGTTGCAGGGGCGTCTGGGGCCAACGTCCTGACTTTC. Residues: CSVAGASGANVLTF.

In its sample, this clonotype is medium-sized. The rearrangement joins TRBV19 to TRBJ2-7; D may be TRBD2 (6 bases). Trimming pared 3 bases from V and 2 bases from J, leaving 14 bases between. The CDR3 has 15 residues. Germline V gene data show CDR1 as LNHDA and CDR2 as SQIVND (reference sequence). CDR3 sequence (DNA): TGTGCCAGTAGTATCGGGCGCGGGGCGACCTACGAGCAGTACTTC. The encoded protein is CASSIGRGATYEQYF.